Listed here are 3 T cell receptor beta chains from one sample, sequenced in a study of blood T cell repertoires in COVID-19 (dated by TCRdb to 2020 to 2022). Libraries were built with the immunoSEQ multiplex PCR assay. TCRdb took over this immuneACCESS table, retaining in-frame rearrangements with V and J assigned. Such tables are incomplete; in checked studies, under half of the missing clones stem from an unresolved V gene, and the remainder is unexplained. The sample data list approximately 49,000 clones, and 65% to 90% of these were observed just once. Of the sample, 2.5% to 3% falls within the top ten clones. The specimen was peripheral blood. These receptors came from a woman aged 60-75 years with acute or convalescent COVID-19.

In DNA form, the CDR3 reads TGTGCCAGCAGCGCGCTGACCCGTCGGGGTGAAGCTTTCTTT. Residues: CASSALTRRGEAFF. The V gene is TRBV7-8, the J gene TRBJ1-1, with D unclear. Germline CDR1 reads SGHVS; CDR2 reads FQNEAQ. CDR3 size: 14 residues. With 5 bases removed from V and 7 bases from J, the gap between germline ends came to 17 bases.

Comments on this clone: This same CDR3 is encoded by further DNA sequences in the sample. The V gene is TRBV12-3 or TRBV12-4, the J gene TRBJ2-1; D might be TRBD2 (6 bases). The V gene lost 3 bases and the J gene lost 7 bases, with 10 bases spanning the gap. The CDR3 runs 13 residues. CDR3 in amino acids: CASSLGGGNEQFF. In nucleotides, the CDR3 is TGTGCCAGCAGTTTGGGGGGTGGAAATGAGCAGTTCTTC.

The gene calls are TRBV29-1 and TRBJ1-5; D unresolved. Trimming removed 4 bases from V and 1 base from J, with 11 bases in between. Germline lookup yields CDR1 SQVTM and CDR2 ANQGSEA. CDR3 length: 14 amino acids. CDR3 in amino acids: CSVVLSGSNQPQHF. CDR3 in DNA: TGCAGCGTTGTTCTTTCGGGGAGCAATCAGCCCCAGCATTTT.